This record looks at one T cell receptor (beta chain) sequence and its context. What it binds is unknown. Looked up from germline, CDR1 is SQVTM and CDR2 is ANQGSEA. Losses at the gene ends were 6 bases for V and 6 bases for J; bases not matched to a gene: 16. The CDR3 sequence is 15 residues long. This table comes from immunoSEQ multiplex PCR, and its TCRdb copy is limited to in-frame clones, with some not included. The table has over a million clones, roughly 96% seen once. The sample comes from a study of shared clonotypes between healthy human individuals. Study-level findings and limits: Generally, estimated richness proved larger in naive subsets than it did in memory subsets.

The sample consisted of naive CD4+ T cells sorted from blood. Subset reported: CD45RA+ positively selected. The chain is built from TRBV29-1 and TRBJ2-7; 8 nucleotides line up with TRBD1. The clonotype originates from a man aged 25-45 years in good health. CDR3 nucleotides: TGCAGCGTAGCCGCGACAGGGGCGTACTTTATCGAGCAGTACTTC. Protein sequence: CSVAATGAYFIEQYF.